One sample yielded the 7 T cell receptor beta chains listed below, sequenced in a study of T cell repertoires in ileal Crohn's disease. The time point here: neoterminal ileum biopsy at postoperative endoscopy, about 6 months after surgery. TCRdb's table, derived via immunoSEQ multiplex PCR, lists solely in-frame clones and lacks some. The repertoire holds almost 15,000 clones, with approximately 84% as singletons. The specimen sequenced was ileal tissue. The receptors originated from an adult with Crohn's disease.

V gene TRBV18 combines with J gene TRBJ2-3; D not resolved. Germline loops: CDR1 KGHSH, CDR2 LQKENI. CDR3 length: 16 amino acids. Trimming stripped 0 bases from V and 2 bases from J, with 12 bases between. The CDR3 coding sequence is TGTGCCAGCTCACCACCGTCCTTACTTAACACAGATACGCAGTATTTT. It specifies CASSPPSLLNTDTQYF.

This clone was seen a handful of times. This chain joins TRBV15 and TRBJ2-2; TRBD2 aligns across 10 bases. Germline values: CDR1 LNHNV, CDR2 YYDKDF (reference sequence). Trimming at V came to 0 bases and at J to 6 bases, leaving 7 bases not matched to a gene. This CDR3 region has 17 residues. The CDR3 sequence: CATSRDRASGGAGELFF. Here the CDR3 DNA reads TGTGCCACCAGCAGAGATCGGGCTAGCGGGGGCGCCGGGGAGCTGTTTTTT.

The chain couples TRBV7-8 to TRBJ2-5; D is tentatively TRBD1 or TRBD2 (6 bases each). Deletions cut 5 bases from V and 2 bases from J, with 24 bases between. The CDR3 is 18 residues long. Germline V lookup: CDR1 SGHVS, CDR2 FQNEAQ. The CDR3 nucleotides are TGTGCCAGCAGCAACATAAGGGGGTTGGGGACTTCACAAGAGACCCAGTACTTC. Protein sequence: CASSNIRGLGTSQETQYF.

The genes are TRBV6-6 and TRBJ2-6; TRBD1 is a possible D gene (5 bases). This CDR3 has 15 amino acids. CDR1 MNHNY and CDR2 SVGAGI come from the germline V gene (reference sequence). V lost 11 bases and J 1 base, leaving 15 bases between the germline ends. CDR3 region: CAAGSGFSGANVLTF. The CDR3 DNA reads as TGTGCCGCAGGGTCAGGTTTTTCTGGGGCCAACGTCCTGACTTTC.

In DNA form, the CDR3 reads TGTGCCACCAGCAGGCGGGGGGAAGAGACCCAGTACTTC. Its protein is CATSRRGEETQYF. V and J are TRBV15 and TRBJ2-5; 8 nucleotides agree with TRBD2. With 3 bases clipped from V and 3 bases from J, the junction kept 0 bases outside the gene matches. Germline V gene data show CDR1 as LNHNV and CDR2 as YYDKDF (reference sequence). This CDR3 is 13 amino acids long.

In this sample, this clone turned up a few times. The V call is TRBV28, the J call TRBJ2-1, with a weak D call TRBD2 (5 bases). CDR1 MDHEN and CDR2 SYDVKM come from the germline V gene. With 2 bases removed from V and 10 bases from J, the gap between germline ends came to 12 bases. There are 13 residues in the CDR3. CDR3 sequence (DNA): TGTGCCAGCAGTTTAAGGGAGCAACGGGAGCAGTTCTTC. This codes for CASSLREQREQFF.

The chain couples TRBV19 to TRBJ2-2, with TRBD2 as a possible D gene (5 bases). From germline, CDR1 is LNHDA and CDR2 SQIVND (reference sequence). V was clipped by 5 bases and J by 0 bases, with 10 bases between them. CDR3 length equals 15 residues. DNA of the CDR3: TGTGCCAGTAGTGCCATACTAGCGAACACCGGGGAGCTGTTTTTT. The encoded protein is CASSAILANTGELFF.